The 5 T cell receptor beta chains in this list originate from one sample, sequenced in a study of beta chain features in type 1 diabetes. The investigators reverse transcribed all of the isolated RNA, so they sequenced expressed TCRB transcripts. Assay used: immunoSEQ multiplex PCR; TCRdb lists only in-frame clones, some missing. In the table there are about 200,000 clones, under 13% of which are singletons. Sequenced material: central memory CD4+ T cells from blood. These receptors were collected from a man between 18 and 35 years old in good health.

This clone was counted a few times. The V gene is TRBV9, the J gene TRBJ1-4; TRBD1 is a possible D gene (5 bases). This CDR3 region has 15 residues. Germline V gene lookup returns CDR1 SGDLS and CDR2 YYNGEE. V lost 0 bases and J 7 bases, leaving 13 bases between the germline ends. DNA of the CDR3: TGTGCCAGCAGCGTAGATGGACACGTCACTGAAAAACTGTTTTTT. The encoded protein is CASSVDGHVTEKLFF.

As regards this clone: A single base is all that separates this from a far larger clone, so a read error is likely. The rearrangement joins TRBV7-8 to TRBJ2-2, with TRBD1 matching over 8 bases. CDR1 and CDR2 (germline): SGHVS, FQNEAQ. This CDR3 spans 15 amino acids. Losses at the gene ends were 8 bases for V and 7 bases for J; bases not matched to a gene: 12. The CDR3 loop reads CASGGGRGPSGELFF. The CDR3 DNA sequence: TGTGCCAGCGGTGGCGGCAGGGGGCCCAGCGGGGAGCTGTTTTTT.

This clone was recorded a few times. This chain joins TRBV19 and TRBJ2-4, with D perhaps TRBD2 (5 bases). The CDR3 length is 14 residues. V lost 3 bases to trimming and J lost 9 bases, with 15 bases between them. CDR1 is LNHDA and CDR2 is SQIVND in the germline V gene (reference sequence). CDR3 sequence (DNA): TGTGCCAGTAGTATTCGGGGAGAAGATATCATTCAGTACTTC. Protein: CASSIRGEDIIQYF.

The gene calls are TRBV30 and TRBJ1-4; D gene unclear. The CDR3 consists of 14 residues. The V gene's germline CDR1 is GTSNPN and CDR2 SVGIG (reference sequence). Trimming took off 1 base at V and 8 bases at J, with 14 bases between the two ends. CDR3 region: CAWSESFLGEKLFF. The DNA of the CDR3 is TGTGCCTGGAGTGAGTCGTTTTTAGGGGAAAAACTGTTTTTT.

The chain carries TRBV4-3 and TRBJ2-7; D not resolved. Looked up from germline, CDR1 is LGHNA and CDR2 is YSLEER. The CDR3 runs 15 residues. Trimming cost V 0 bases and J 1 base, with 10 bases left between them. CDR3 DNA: TGCGCCAGCAGCCAAGAGGCACTCGATTCCTACGAGCAGTACTTC. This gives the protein CASSQEALDSYEQYF.